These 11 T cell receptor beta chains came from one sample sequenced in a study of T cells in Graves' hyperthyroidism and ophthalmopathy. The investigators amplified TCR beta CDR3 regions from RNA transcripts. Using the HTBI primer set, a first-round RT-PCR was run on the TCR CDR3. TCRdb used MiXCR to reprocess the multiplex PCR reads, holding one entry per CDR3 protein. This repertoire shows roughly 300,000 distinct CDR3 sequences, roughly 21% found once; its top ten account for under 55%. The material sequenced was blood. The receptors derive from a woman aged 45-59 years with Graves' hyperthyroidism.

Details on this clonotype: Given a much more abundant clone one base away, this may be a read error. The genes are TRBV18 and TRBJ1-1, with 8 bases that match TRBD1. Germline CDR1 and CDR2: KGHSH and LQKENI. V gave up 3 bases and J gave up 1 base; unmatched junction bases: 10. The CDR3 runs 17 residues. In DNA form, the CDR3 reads TGTGCCAGCTCACCGAGAACTCTAACAGGGGGGAACACTGAAGCTTTCTTT. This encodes CASSPRTLTGGNTEAFF.

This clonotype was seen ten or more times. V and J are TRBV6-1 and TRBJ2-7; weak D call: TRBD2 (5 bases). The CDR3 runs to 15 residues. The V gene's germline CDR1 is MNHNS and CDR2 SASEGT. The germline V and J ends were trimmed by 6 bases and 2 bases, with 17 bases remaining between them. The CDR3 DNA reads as TGTGCCAGCAGAGCGGACTTGACCCACCCCTACGAGCAGTACTTC. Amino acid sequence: CASRADLTHPYEQYF.

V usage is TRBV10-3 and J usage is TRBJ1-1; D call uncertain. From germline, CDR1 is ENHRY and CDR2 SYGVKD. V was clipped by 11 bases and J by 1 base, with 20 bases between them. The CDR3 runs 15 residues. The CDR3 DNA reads TGTGCCTCCCTCGCCACGGGAGGCGGGAACACTGAAGCTTTCTTT. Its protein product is CASLATGGGNTEAFF.

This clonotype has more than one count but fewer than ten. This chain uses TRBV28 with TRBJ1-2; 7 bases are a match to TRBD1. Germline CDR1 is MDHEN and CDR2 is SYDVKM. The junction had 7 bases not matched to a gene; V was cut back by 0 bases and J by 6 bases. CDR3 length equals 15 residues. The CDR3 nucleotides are TGTGCCAGCAGTTTATGGGGGGGGGGGACAGATGGCTACACCTTC. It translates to CASSLWGGGTDGYTF.

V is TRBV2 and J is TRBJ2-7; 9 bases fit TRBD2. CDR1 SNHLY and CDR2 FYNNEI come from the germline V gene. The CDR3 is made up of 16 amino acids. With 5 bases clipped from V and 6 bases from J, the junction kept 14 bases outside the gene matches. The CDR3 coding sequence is TGTGCCAGCAGTCCTAGCTCTAGCGGGACCATTGCCGAGCAGTACTTC. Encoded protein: CASSPSSSGTIAEQYF.

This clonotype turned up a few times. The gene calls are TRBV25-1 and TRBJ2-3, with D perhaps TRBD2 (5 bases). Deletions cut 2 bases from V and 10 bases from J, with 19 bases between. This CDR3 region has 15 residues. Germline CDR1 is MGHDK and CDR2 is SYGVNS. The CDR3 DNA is TGTGCCAGCAGTGAACTCGGGGAAACCGACGGAGCGCAGTATTTT. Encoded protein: CASSELGETDGAQYF.

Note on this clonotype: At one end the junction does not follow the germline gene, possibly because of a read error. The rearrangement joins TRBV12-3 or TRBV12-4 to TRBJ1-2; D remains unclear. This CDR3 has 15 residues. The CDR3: CVSSLVGSLNYGYTF. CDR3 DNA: TGTGTCAGCAGTTTAGTTGGCAGCCTTAACTATGGCTACACCTTC.

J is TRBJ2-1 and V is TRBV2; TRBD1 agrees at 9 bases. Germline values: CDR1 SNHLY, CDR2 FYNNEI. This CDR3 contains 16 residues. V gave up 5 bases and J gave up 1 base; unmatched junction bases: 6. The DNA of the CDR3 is TGTGCCAGCAGTCGGACAGGGGAGAGGTCCTACAATGAGCAGTTCTTC. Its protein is CASSRTGERSYNEQFF.

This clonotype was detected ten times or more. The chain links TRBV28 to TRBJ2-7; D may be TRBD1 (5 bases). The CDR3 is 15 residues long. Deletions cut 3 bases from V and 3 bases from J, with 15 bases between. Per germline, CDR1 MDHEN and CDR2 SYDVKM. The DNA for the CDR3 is TGTGCCAGCAGTTTCGGGTCCGGGCAGGGCTACGAGCAGTACTTC. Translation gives CASSFGSGQGYEQYF.

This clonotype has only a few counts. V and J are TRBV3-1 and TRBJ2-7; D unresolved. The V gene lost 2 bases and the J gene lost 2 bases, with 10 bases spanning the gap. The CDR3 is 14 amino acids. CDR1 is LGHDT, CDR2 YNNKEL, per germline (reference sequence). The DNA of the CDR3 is TGTGCCAGCAGCCAAAGGCACGCAGCCTACGAGCAGTACTTC. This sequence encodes CASSQRHAAYEQYF.

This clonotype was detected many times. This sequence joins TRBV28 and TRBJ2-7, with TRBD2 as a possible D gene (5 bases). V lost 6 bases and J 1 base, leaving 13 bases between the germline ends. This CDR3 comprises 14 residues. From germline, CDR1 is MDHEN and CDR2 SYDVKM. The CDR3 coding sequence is TGTGCCAGCAGAAGAGGAGGAGAGTCCTACGAGCAGTACTTC. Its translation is CASRRGGESYEQYF. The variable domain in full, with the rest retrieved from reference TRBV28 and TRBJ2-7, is DVKVTQSSRYLVKRTGEKVFLECVQDMDHENMFWYRQDPGLGLRLIYFSYDVKMKEKGDIPEGYSVSREKKERFSLILESASTNQTSMYLCASRRGGESYEQYFGPGTRLTVT.